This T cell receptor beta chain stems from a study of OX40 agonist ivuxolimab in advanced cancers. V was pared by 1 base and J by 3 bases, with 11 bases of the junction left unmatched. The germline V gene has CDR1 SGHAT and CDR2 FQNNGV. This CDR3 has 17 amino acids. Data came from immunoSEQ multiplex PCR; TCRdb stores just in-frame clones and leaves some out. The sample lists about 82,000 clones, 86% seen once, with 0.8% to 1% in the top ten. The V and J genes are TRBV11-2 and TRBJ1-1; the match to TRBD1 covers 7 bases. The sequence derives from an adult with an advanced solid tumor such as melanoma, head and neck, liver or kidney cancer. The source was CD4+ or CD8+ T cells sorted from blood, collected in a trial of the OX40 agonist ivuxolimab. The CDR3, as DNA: TGTGCCAGCAGCTTAGGGGGGACAGTGATGATGGACACTGAAGCTTTCTTT. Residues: CASSLGGTVMMDTEAFF.